Listed below are T cell receptor beta chains from one sample, sequenced in a study of CD8 T cells in Susac syndrome. TCRdb recomputed calls from the immunoSEQ multiplex PCR reads with MiXCR, one row per CDR3 protein. This sample has some 180,000 distinct CDR3 sequences, with about 95% found just once. Source material: CD4+ T cells from PBMCs. These TCRs come from a human donor in good health. Both conserved end residues are part of each CDR3. The order of the fields is D gene, clone size, V gene, CDR3 length, J gene, CDR3 DNA, CDR3 protein. D genes are given only for firm matches. The listing skips clone size in some rows; elsewhere it reads once, few, many or a size class.

d_gene: .; abundance: .; v_gene: TRBV29-1; len: 13; j_gene: TRBJ1-1; CDR3nt: TGCAGCGTTGAAGATCAGGCGGCCACTGAAGCTTTCTTT; CDR3aa: CSVEDQAATEAFF
d_gene: .; abundance: few; v_gene: TRBV24-1; len: 11; j_gene: TRBJ2-3; CDR3nt: TGTGCCACCAGTGATTTGGATACGCAGTATTTT; CDR3aa: CATSDLDTQYF
d_gene: .; abundance: .; v_gene: TRBV4-2; len: 13; j_gene: TRBJ1-2; CDR3nt: TGTGCCAGCAGCCCAGAGGGCGAGGGTGGCTACACCTTC; CDR3aa: CASSPEGEGGYTF
d_gene: TRBD2; abundance: .; v_gene: TRBV12-3/TRBV12-4; len: 16; j_gene: TRBJ2-3; CDR3nt: TGTGCCAGCAGTTTAGGGGTGGGAGGGCGTGCAGATACGCAGTATTTT; CDR3aa: CASSLGVGGRADTQYF
d_gene: .; abundance: .; v_gene: TRBV20-1; len: 11; j_gene: TRBJ2-5; CDR3nt: TGCAGTGCTAGCCATGAGGAGACCCAGTACTTC; CDR3aa: CSASHEETQYF
d_gene: .; abundance: .; v_gene: TRBV29-1; len: 15; j_gene: TRBJ2-7; CDR3nt: TGCAGCGTTGTTCGGAGGGGCGGGATAATGTACGAGCAGTACTTC; CDR3aa: CSVVRRGGIMYEQYF
d_gene: .; abundance: .; v_gene: TRBV7-2; len: 13; j_gene: TRBJ1-5; CDR3nt: TGTGCCAGCAGCTTAGGGTTCGGACAGCCCCAGCATTTT; CDR3aa: CASSLGFGQPQHF
d_gene: TRBD2; abundance: .; v_gene: TRBV27; len: 16; j_gene: TRBJ2-7; CDR3nt: TGTGCCAGCAGTTGGAGCGGGAGTGTATTTGGCTACGAGCAGTACTTC; CDR3aa: CASSWSGSVFGYEQYF
d_gene: TRBD2; abundance: .; v_gene: TRBV9; len: 15; j_gene: TRBJ2-7; CDR3nt: TGTGCCGGCAGCGTAGGGCTAGCGGGCTCTGGCGAGCAGTACTTC; CDR3aa: CAGSVGLAGSGEQYF
d_gene: TRBD2; abundance: .; v_gene: TRBV2; len: 15; j_gene: TRBJ2-1; CDR3nt: TGTGCCAGTCAACAGGGTAGCGGGGCGTACAATGAGCAGTTCTTC; CDR3aa: CASQQGSGAYNEQFF
d_gene: .; abundance: .; v_gene: TRBV21-1; len: 19; j_gene: TRBJ2-2; CDR3nt: TGTGCCAGCAGCAAAGCCGAACTAGCGGGAGGGCCTTGCACCGGGGAGCTGTTTTTT; CDR3aa: CASSKAELAGGPCTGELFF
d_gene: .; abundance: .; v_gene: TRBV7-3; len: 13; j_gene: TRBJ2-1; CDR3nt: TGTGCCACCCCAGCGGGCGTGGGCAATGAGCAGTTCTTC; CDR3aa: CATPAGVGNEQFF
d_gene: .; abundance: .; v_gene: TRBV29-1; len: 12; j_gene: TRBJ1-1; CDR3nt: TGCAGCGTTGAACAGCAGAACACTGAAGCTTTCTTT; CDR3aa: CSVEQQNTEAFF
d_gene: .; abundance: .; v_gene: TRBV24-1; len: 11; j_gene: TRBJ2-2; CDR3nt: TGTGCCACCAGGGAGACCGGGGAGCTGTTTTTT; CDR3aa: CATRETGELFF
d_gene: .; abundance: .; v_gene: TRBV18; len: 14; j_gene: TRBJ2-7; CDR3nt: TGTGCCAGCTCACCGGTGGGGGAAAACGGAGAGCAGTACTTC; CDR3aa: CASSPVGENGEQYF
d_gene: TRBD2; abundance: .; v_gene: TRBV29-1; len: 13; j_gene: TRBJ2-3; CDR3nt: TGCAGCGCCCCACTAGCGGGTAAAGATACGCAGTATTTT; CDR3aa: CSAPLAGKDTQYF
d_gene: TRBD2; abundance: .; v_gene: TRBV6-6; len: 15; j_gene: TRBJ2-7; CDR3nt: TGTGCCAGCAGATACTCTTTAGCGGGAGGTGACGAGCAGTACTTC; CDR3aa: CASRYSLAGGDEQYF
d_gene: TRBD1; abundance: .; v_gene: TRBV29-1; len: 12; j_gene: TRBJ2-3; CDR3nt: TGCAGCGTGGGGACAGAAACAGATACGCAGTATTTT; CDR3aa: CSVGTETDTQYF
d_gene: .; abundance: .; v_gene: TRBV19; len: 15; j_gene: TRBJ1-5; CDR3nt: TGTGCCAGTAGTATATGGGCCACCACCGGGCAGCCCCAGCATTTT; CDR3aa: CASSIWATTGQPQHF
d_gene: .; abundance: .; v_gene: TRBV5-6; len: 14; j_gene: TRBJ2-7; CDR3nt: TGTGCCAGCAGCTTGAGGGGGATTAACTACGAGCAGTACTTC; CDR3aa: CASSLRGINYEQYF
d_gene: .; abundance: once; v_gene: TRBV28; len: 15; j_gene: TRBJ2-1; CDR3nt: TGTGCCAGCATTGGGGGAGGCCCCTCCTACAATGAGCAGTTCTTC; CDR3aa: CASIGGGPSYNEQFF
d_gene: TRBD1; abundance: .; v_gene: TRBV29-1; len: 13; j_gene: TRBJ1-2; CDR3nt: TGCAGCGTGGGGGACAGGGGGAAGGATGGCTACACCTTC; CDR3aa: CSVGDRGKDGYTF
d_gene: TRBD2; abundance: .; v_gene: TRBV12-3/TRBV12-4; len: 16; j_gene: TRBJ2-1; CDR3nt: TGTGCCAGCAGTCCGCCGGGACTAGCGGAGTACAATGAGCAGTTCTTC; CDR3aa: CASSPPGLAEYNEQFF
d_gene: TRBD2; abundance: once; v_gene: TRBV28; len: 13; j_gene: TRBJ2-7; CDR3nt: TGTGCCAGCAGTTTGGGGGGGAGGGACGAGCAGTACTTC; CDR3aa: CASSLGGRDEQYF
d_gene: TRBD2; abundance: .; v_gene: TRBV5-4; len: 14; j_gene: TRBJ2-7; CDR3nt: TGTGCCAGCAACGTAGCGGGCCCATCCTACGAGCAGTACTTC; CDR3aa: CASNVAGPSYEQYF
d_gene: TRBD2; abundance: .; v_gene: TRBV11-2; len: 14; j_gene: TRBJ2-1; CDR3nt: TGTGCCAGCAGCTTTAAAGCGGGGCTCAATGAGCAGTTCTTC; CDR3aa: CASSFKAGLNEQFF
d_gene: .; abundance: .; v_gene: TRBV7-9; len: 14; j_gene: TRBJ2-7; CDR3nt: TGTGCCAGCAGCTATAGGGCGCCAACGGGCGAGCAGTACTTC; CDR3aa: CASSYRAPTGEQYF
d_gene: TRBD2; abundance: .; v_gene: TRBV3-1; len: 15; j_gene: TRBJ2-3; CDR3nt: TGTGCCAGCAGCCTTTGGGAGCGGGAAACAGATACGCAGTATTTT; CDR3aa: CASSLWERETDTQYF
d_gene: TRBD2; abundance: .; v_gene: TRBV18; len: 14; j_gene: TRBJ2-7; CDR3nt: TGTGCCAGCTCATCGGGACTAGCGGGAGGCCTACAGTACTTC; CDR3aa: CASSSGLAGGLQYF
d_gene: TRBD1; abundance: .; v_gene: TRBV30; len: 14; j_gene: TRBJ1-1; CDR3nt: TGTGCCTGGAGTGCGGGGACAGGGGTTTCGAGAGCTTTCTTT; CDR3aa: CAWSAGTGVSRAFF
d_gene: .; abundance: .; v_gene: TRBV20-1; len: 14; j_gene: TRBJ2-7; CDR3nt: TGCAGTGCTAGGCGGACCCAACGGGCCTACGAGCAGTACTTC; CDR3aa: CSARRTQRAYEQYF
d_gene: TRBD2; abundance: .; v_gene: TRBV5-1; len: 17; j_gene: TRBJ2-1; CDR3nt: TGCGCCAGCAGCTTGTCGGCCGGGACTAGGGACTACAATGAGCAGTTCTTC; CDR3aa: CASSLSAGTRDYNEQFF
d_gene: TRBD1; abundance: once; v_gene: TRBV28; len: 15; j_gene: TRBJ1-5; CDR3nt: TGTGCCAGCAAAACGACCGGACAGGGGAATCAGCCCCAGCATTTT; CDR3aa: CASKTTGQGNQPQHF
d_gene: .; abundance: .; v_gene: TRBV6-4; len: 13; j_gene: TRBJ1-2; CDR3nt: TGTGCCAGCAGTGACTCGTGGGAAAATGGCTACACCTTC; CDR3aa: CASSDSWENGYTF
d_gene: TRBD1; abundance: .; v_gene: TRBV20-1; len: 13; j_gene: TRBJ2-5; CDR3nt: TGCAGTGCCATACAGGGGGCTAGAGAGACCCAGTACTTC; CDR3aa: CSAIQGARETQYF
d_gene: TRBD1; abundance: .; v_gene: TRBV29-1; len: 14; j_gene: TRBJ2-3; CDR3nt: TGCAGCGTCTCGAGGGCAGGGGGTACAGATACGCAGTATTTT; CDR3aa: CSVSRAGGTDTQYF
d_gene: TRBD1; abundance: .; v_gene: TRBV29-1; len: 13; j_gene: TRBJ2-3; CDR3nt: TGCAGCGTTGAAGAGACAGGGGGTAATACGCAGTATTTT; CDR3aa: CSVEETGGNTQYF
d_gene: .; abundance: once; v_gene: TRBV29-1; len: 12; j_gene: TRBJ2-7; CDR3nt: TGCAGCGCCCGGGACCTCTCCTACGAGCAGTACTTC; CDR3aa: CSARDLSYEQYF
d_gene: .; abundance: .; v_gene: TRBV29-1; len: 14; j_gene: TRBJ2-3; CDR3nt: TGCAGCGCCCCGAGTCGGGGAGTCGCAGATACGCAGTATTTT; CDR3aa: CSAPSRGVADTQYF
d_gene: .; abundance: .; v_gene: TRBV3-1; len: 17; j_gene: TRBJ2-7; CDR3nt: TGTGCCAGCAGCCAAGATACCCACAGGGAAGGATCCTACGAGCAGTACTTC; CDR3aa: CASSQDTHREGSYEQYF
d_gene: .; abundance: .; v_gene: TRBV3-1; len: 14; j_gene: TRBJ1-1; CDR3nt: TGTGCCAGCAGCCAAGAGGGTGGGAACACTGAAGCTTTCTTT; CDR3aa: CASSQEGGNTEAFF
d_gene: TRBD1; abundance: .; v_gene: TRBV20-1; len: 16; j_gene: TRBJ2-1; CDR3nt: TGCAGTGCTAGAGTTCCAGACAGGGGTCCCTACAATGAGCAGTTCTTC; CDR3aa: CSARVPDRGPYNEQFF
d_gene: TRBD2; abundance: .; v_gene: TRBV15; len: 16; j_gene: TRBJ2-7; CDR3nt: TGTGCCACCAGCAGAGGCACGAGCGGGGGTTCCTACGAGCAGTACTTC; CDR3aa: CATSRGTSGGSYEQYF
d_gene: TRBD2; abundance: .; v_gene: TRBV5-1; len: 15; j_gene: TRBJ2-7; CDR3nt: TGCGCCAGCAGCTCGGGACTAGCGGCCTTCAGGGAGCAGTACTTC; CDR3aa: CASSSGLAAFREQYF
d_gene: .; abundance: .; v_gene: TRBV20-1; len: 13; j_gene: TRBJ2-7; CDR3nt: TGCAGTGCTAGATCCCCTGGACTATACGAGCAGTACTTC; CDR3aa: CSARSPGLYEQYF